Sequencing of this TCR beta chain was carried out in a study of beta chain features in type 1 diabetes. Study overall: The number of sorted cells examined across all samples was roughly 100,000,000.

With regard to this clone: Its antigen is not known.

Study conclusions and caveats: Type 1 diabetes patients showed fewer insertions and more deletions at VDJ junctions. Moderate yet significant TCRB CDR3 shortening was seen in Type 1 diabetes patients in all four CD4+ subsets. Sequencing of cDNA might inflate the share of cells that strongly express TCR.

Staining for CD45RO/CCR7/CD25/CD127/CD95/CD27 allowed sorting of CD4+ naive, central memory, regulatory and stem cell-like memory cells. Reverse transcribing all isolated RNA meant expressed TCRB transcripts were sequenced. Repertoires were generated with immunoSEQ multiplex PCR, while TCRdb's copy carries only in-frame clones and drops some. The sample holds 550,000 to 850,000 clones, over 10% seen once. Source material: naive CD4+ T cells from blood. This TCR was sampled from a man aged 18 to 29 with type 1 diabetes.

In DNA, the CDR3 is TGTGCCAGCAGTGATATGGCCCGCCGGTACAATGAGCAGTTCTTC. Its protein is CASSDMARRYNEQFF. This chain joins TRBV2 and TRBJ2-1; D is undetermined. The V end lost 3 bases, the J end lost 4 bases, and 13 bases lay between the germline ends. This CDR3 contains 15 residues. The germline V gene has CDR1 SNHLY and CDR2 FYNNEI. Together with reference TRBV2 and TRBJ2-1, the CDR3 gives the full variable domain: EPEVTQTPSHQVTQMGQEVILRCVPISNHLYFYWYRQILGQKVEFLVSFYNNEISEKSEIFDDQFSVERPDGSNFTLKIRSTKLEDSAMYFCASSDMARRYNEQFFGPGTRLTVL.